This T cell receptor beta chain was observed in a study of CD4 and CD8 cells across lung adenocarcinoma regions. Only a few counts were recorded for this clonotype. Each CDR3 protein gets one entry after TCRdb re-called the PCR reads with MiXCR. In the table there are about 7,700 distinct CDR3 sequences, approximately 45% of which are singletons. The germline gives CDR1 MNHEY, CDR2 SMNVEV (reference sequence). CDR3 length: 14 amino acids. The V end was cut by 3 bases, the J end by 5 bases, with 11 bases between. Samples came from patients with localized non-small cell lung adenocarcinoma. The specimen sequenced was CD4+ T cells from the margin of a lung tumor. The clonotype originates from a male donor with lung adenocarcinoma. The CD4 and CD8 labels of this study may be unreliable. The chain employs TRBV27 and TRBJ2-1; maybe TRBD1 (6 bases). The CDR3 is CASSFGRDNNEQFF. DNA of the CDR3: TGTGCCAGCAGTTTTGGCCGGGACAACAATGAGCAGTTCTTC.